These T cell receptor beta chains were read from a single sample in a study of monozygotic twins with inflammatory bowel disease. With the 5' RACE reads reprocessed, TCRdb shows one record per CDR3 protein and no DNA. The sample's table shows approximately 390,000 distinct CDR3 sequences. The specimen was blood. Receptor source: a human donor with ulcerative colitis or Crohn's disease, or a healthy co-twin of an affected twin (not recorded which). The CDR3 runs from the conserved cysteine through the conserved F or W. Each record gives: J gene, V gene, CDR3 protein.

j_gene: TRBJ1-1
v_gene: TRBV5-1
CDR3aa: CASSLGPGTLNTEDFF

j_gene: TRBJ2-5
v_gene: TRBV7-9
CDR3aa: CASTIAGGQETQYF

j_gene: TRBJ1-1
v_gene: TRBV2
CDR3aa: CASSVVRGTEAFF

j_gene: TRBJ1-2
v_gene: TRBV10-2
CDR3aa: CASGPGGSYGYTF

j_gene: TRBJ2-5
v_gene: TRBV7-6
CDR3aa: CASSHPYRAGFETQYF

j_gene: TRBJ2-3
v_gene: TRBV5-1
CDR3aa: CASSLADRHTDTQYF

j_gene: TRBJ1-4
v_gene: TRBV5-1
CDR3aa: CASSLGSGGGNEKLFF

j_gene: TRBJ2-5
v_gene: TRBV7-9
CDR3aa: CASSPGAEGTQYF

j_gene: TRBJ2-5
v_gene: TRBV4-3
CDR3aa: CASSQDRSGETQYF

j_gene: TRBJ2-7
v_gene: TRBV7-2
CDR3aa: CASSLAGGKGYEQYF

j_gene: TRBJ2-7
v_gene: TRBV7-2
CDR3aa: CASSPRLRAGGVYEQYF

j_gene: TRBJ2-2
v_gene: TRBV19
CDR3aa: CASSISAGRNTGELFF

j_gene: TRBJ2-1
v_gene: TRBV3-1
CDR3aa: CASSQVIPGRLAINYNEQFF

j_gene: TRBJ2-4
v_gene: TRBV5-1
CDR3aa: CASRTGDIQYF

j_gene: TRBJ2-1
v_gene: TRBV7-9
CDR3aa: CASRTPGLAGNEQFF

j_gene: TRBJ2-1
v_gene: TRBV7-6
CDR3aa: CASSLNFASGALGEQFF

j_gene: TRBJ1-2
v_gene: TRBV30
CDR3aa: CAWASGAEGGRANYGYTF

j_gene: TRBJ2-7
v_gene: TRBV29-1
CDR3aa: CSVAVGGPYEQYF

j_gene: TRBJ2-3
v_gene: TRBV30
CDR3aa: CAWSINEGLGRNF

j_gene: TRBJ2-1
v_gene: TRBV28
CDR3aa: CASSSVRGSGYNEQFF

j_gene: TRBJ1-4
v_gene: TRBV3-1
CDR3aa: CASSQELISNEKLFF

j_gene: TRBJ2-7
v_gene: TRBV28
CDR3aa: CASSFRDSFYEQYF

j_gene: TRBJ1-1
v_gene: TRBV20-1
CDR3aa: CSAREGIVGAFF

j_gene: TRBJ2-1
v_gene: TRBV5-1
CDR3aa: CASSLAGLHEQFF

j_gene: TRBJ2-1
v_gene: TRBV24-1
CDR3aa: CATSDFGTSGNNEQFF

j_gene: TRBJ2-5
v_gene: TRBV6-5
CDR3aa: CASSYPGTAGGTQYF

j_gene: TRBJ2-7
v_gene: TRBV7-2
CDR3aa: CASSPGLRSYEQYF

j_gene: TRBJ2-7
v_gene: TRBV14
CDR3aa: CASSQVGTLNGQYF

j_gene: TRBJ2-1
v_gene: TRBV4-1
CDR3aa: CASSRSDSSYNEQFF

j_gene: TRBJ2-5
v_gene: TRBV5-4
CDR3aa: CASSRPSGAYDQETQYF

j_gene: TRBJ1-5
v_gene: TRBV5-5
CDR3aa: CASSPTHRDRVLRQPQHF

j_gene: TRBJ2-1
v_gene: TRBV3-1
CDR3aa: CASSPGGGAWYNEQFF

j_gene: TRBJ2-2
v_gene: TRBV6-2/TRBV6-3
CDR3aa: CASSYSRQGDTGELFF

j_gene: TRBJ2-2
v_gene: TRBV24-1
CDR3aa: CATKAGWHNTGELFF

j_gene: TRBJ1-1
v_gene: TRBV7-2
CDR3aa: CASSLVKGGRAFF

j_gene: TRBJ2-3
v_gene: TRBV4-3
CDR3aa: CASSQGSSRITDTQYF

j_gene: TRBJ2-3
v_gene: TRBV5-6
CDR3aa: CASSGRRGLFLDTQYF

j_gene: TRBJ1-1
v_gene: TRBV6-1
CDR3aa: CASSEMVLHEAFF

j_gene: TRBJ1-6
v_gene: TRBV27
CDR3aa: CASSGDRGPRSPLHF

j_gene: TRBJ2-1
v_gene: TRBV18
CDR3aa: CASSPLPPAGGQNEQFF

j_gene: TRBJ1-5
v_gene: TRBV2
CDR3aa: CASSAQGGGGQPQHF

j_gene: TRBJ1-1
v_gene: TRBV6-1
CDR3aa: CAESHARGLTEAFF

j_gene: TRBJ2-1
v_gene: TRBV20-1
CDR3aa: CSARDSSASGSHYNEQFF

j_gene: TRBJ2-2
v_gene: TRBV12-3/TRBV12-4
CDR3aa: CASSWGANTGELFF

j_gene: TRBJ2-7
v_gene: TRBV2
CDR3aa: CASSEVRVSYEQYF

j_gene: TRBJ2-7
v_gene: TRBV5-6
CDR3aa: CASSFTVYEQYF

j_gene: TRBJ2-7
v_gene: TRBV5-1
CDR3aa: CASSSRTPGAPYEQYF

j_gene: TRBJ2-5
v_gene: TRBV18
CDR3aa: CASSPPGRETQYF

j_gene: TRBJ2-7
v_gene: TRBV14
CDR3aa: CASSPDRYLYEQYF

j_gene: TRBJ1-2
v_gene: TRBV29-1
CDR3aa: CSVSRQGNYGYTF

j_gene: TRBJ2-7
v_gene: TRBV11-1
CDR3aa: CASSSGQGFPHGVHEQYF

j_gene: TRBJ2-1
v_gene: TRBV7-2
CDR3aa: CASNLAGGSFYNEQFF

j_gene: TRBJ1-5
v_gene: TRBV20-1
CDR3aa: CSAAAPEGNQPQHF

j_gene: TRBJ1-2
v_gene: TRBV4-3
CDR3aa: CASSQDRDPNYGYTF

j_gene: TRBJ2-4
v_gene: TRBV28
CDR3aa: CASSKGAKNIQYF

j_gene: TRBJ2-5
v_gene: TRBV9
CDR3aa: CASSVALGGGSGTQYF

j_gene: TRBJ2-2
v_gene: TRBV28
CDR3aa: CASSSGASGRRTGELFF